A selection of T cell receptor beta chains follows, all from one sample in a study of blood T cell repertoires in COVID-19. TCRdb keeps only in-frame clones here, not all; method: immunoSEQ multiplex PCR. The data hold some 93,000 clones, with approximately 84% observed a single time. The sequencing input was peripheral blood. The receptors stem from a man aged 70-80 years with acute or convalescent COVID-19. Both conserved end residues are part of each CDR3. Each record gives: D gene, clone size, J gene, V gene, CDR3 length, CDR3 protein, CDR3 DNA. The D gene is left open where the match is weak. Expanded clones get a size class; other rows say once, few or many, or leave the size out.

D gene: -
clone size: -
J gene: TRBJ2-5
V gene: TRBV6-5
CDR3 length: 14
CDR3 protein: CASSTERYQETQYF
CDR3 DNA: TGTGCCAGCAGTACGGAGAGGTACCAAGAGACCCAGTACTTC

D gene: -
clone size: once
J gene: TRBJ2-2
V gene: TRBV5-1
CDR3 length: 15
CDR3 protein: CASSPGTQNTGELFF
CDR3 DNA: TGCGCCAGCAGCCCCGGGACACAGAACACCGGGGAGCTGTTTTTT

D gene: TRBD2
clone size: -
J gene: TRBJ2-7
V gene: TRBV19
CDR3 length: 15
CDR3 protein: CASSIAATSGYEQYF
CDR3 DNA: TGTGCCAGTAGTATAGCCGCGACTAGCGGTTACGAGCAGTACTTC

D gene: -
clone size: -
J gene: TRBJ1-2
V gene: TRBV28
CDR3 length: 14
CDR3 protein: CASTTSGGLYGYTF
CDR3 DNA: TGTGCCAGCACGACCTCAGGTGGGCTCTATGGCTACACCTTC

D gene: TRBD2
clone size: -
J gene: TRBJ2-1
V gene: TRBV5-1
CDR3 length: 16
CDR3 protein: CASSTSPSGGGNEQFF
CDR3 DNA: TGCGCCAGCAGCACCAGCCCTAGCGGGGGTGGCAATGAGCAGTTCTTC

D gene: -
clone size: -
J gene: TRBJ2-1
V gene: TRBV24-1
CDR3 length: 13
CDR3 protein: CATSDLGGNEQFF
CDR3 DNA: TGTGCCACCAGTGATTTAGGGGGCAATGAGCAGTTCTTC

D gene: -
clone size: -
J gene: TRBJ1-1
V gene: TRBV18
CDR3 length: 13
CDR3 protein: CASSPNRNTEAFF
CDR3 DNA: TGTGCCAGCTCACCCAACAGAAACACTGAAGCTTTCTTT

D gene: -
clone size: -
J gene: TRBJ1-6
V gene: TRBV7-8
CDR3 length: 16
CDR3 protein: CASSPQGGGYNSPLHF
CDR3 DNA: TGTGCCAGCAGCCCACAGGGAGGGGGGTATAATTCACCCCTCCACTTT

D gene: -
clone size: -
J gene: TRBJ1-5
V gene: TRBV6-4
CDR3 length: 13
CDR3 protein: CASSDERGQPQHF
CDR3 DNA: TGTGCCAGCAGTGACGAGAGGGGGCAGCCCCAGCATTTT

D gene: -
clone size: -
J gene: TRBJ1-2
V gene: TRBV16
CDR3 length: 15
CDR3 protein: CASRPAATGSYGYTF
CDR3 DNA: TGTGCCAGCCGCCCGGCTGCGACCGGGAGCTATGGCTACACCTTC

D gene: -
clone size: -
J gene: TRBJ1-6
V gene: TRBV14
CDR3 length: 15
CDR3 protein: CASSQDKGVNSPLHF
CDR3 DNA: TGTGCCAGCAGCCAAGACAAGGGGGTGAATTCACCCCTCCACTTT

D gene: -
clone size: -
J gene: TRBJ2-3
V gene: TRBV6-5
CDR3 length: 14
CDR3 protein: CASGYTAFTDTQYF
CDR3 DNA: TGTGCCAGCGGTTATACTGCTTTCACAGATACGCAGTATTTT

D gene: TRBD1
clone size: -
J gene: TRBJ1-2
V gene: TRBV10-2
CDR3 length: 13
CDR3 protein: CASRGQGANGYTF
CDR3 DNA: TGCGCCAGCAGAGGGCAGGGGGCTAATGGCTACACCTTC

D gene: TRBD2
clone size: few
J gene: TRBJ2-3
V gene: TRBV7-3
CDR3 length: 16
CDR3 protein: CASSPRASGVGYTQYF
CDR3 DNA: TGTGCCAGCAGCCCCCGTGCTAGCGGGGTCGGGTATACGCAGTATTTT

D gene: -
clone size: -
J gene: TRBJ1-3
V gene: TRBV6-1
CDR3 length: 16
CDR3 protein: CASSEERVSSGNTIYF
CDR3 DNA: TGTGCCAGCAGTGAAGAGAGGGTTTCCTCTGGAAACACCATATATTTT

D gene: -
clone size: -
J gene: TRBJ2-7
V gene: TRBV6-5
CDR3 length: 13
CDR3 protein: CASKSDTSYEQYF
CDR3 DNA: TGTGCCAGCAAGTCGGACACCAGCTACGAGCAGTACTTC

D gene: TRBD1
clone size: once
J gene: TRBJ2-7
V gene: TRBV5-6
CDR3 length: 14
CDR3 protein: CASRGAGGKNEQYF
CDR3 DNA: TGTGCCAGCAGAGGTGCAGGGGGTAAGAACGAGCAGTACTTC

D gene: -
clone size: -
J gene: TRBJ1-1
V gene: TRBV6-5
CDR3 length: 16
CDR3 protein: CASSYTGSRVNTEAFF
CDR3 DNA: TGTGCCAGCAGTTATACAGGCTCCCGGGTGAACACTGAAGCTTTCTTT

D gene: -
clone size: -
J gene: TRBJ2-3
V gene: TRBV21-1
CDR3 length: 17
CDR3 protein: CASAFGGAGGDTDTQYF
CDR3 DNA: TGTGCCAGCGCATTTGGAGGAGCGGGGGGTGACACAGATACGCAGTATTTT

D gene: -
clone size: -
J gene: TRBJ1-3
V gene: TRBV7-2
CDR3 length: 13
CDR3 protein: CASSSSGGNTIYF
CDR3 DNA: TGTGCCAGCAGCTCTAGTGGTGGAAACACCATATATTTT

D gene: TRBD2
clone size: -
J gene: TRBJ2-1
V gene: TRBV24-1
CDR3 length: 13
CDR3 protein: CATRAGGPHEQFF
CDR3 DNA: TGTGCCACCAGAGCGGGAGGGCCCCATGAGCAGTTCTTC

D gene: TRBD2
clone size: -
J gene: TRBJ2-3
V gene: TRBV7-6
CDR3 length: 12
CDR3 protein: CASSPGGDTQYF
CDR3 DNA: TGTGCCAGCAGCCCCGGGGGGGATACGCAGTATTTT

D gene: -
clone size: -
J gene: TRBJ2-3
V gene: TRBV18
CDR3 length: 13
CDR3 protein: CASSPLGTDTQYF
CDR3 DNA: TGTGCCAGCTCACCATTAGGCACAGATACGCAGTATTTT

D gene: -
clone size: once
J gene: TRBJ2-1
V gene: TRBV6-1
CDR3 length: 13
CDR3 protein: CASSELPQDEQFF
CDR3 DNA: TGTGCCAGCAGTGAACTTCCGCAGGATGAGCAGTTCTTC